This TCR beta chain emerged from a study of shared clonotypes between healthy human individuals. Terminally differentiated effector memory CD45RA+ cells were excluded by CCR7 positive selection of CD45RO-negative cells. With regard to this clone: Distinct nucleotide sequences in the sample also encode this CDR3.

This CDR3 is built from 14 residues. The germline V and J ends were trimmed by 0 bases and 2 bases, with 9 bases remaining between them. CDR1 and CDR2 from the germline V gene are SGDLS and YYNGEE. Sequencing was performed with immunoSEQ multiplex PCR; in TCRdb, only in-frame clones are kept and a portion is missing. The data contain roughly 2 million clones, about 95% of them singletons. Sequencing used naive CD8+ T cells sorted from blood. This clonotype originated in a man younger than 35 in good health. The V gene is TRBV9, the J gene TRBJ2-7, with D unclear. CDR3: CASSVADGTYEQYF. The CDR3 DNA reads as TGTGCCAGCAGCGTAGCGGACGGAACCTACGAGCAGTACTTC.